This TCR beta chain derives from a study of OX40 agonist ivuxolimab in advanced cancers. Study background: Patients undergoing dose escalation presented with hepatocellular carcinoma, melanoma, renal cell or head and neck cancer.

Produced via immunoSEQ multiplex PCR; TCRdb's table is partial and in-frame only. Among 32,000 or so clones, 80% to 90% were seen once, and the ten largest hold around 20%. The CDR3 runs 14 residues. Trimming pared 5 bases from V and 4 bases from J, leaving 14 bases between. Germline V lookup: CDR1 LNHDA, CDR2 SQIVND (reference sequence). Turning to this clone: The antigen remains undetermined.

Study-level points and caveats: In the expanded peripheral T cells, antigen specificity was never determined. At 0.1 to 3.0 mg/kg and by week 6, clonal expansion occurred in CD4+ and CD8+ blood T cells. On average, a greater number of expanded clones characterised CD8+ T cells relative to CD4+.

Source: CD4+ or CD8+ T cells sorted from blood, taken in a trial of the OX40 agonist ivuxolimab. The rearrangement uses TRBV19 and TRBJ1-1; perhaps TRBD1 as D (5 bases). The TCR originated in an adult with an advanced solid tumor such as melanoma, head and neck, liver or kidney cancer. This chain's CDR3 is CASSALLGGTEAFF. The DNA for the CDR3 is TGTGCCAGTAGTGCCCTTTTGGGGGGCACTGAAGCTTTCTTT.